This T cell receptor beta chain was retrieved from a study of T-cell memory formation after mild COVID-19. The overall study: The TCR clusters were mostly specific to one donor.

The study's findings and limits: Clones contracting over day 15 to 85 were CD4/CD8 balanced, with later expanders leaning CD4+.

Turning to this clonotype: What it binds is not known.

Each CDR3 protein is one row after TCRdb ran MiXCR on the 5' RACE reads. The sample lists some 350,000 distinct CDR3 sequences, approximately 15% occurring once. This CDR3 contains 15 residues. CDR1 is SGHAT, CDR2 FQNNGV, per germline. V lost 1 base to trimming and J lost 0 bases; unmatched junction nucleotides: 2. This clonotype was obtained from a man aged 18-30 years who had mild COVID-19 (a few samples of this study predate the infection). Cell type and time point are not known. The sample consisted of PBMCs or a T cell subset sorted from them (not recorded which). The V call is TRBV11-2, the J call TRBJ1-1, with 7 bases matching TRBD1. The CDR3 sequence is CASSLVQGVNTEAFF. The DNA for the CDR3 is TGTGCCAGCAGCTTAGTTCAGGGGGTGAACACTGAAGCTTTCTTT.